A single TCR beta chain is shown here with its context. This sample is part of a study of technical replicates of blood from several donors. Measured with immunoSEQ multiplex PCR; TCRdb has only the in-frame clones, and not every one. The sample yields roughly 52,000 clones, 90% to 95% seen once. Germline V lookup: CDR1 SGHDT, CDR2 YYEEEE. With 3 bases removed from V and 5 bases from J, the gap between germline ends came to 16 bases. The CDR3 is made up of 15 amino acids. The specimen was PBMCs. V usage is TRBV5-6 and J usage is TRBJ2-3; unclear D gene. This TCR derives from a human donor in good health. Some clones in this sample may be carry-over from other donors' samples. CDR3 residues: CASSSYGSSRDTQYF. In DNA, the CDR3 is TGTGCCAGCAGCTCTTATGGTAGTTCAAGAGATACGCAGTATTTT.